The clone carrying this TCR beta chain was seen once. V shed 0 bases, J shed 3 bases, and the junction held 8 bases outside the gene matches. From germline, CDR1 is MNHEY and CDR2 SMNVEV (reference sequence). CDR3 length: 16 amino acids. A CD45RA-negative memory subset and a CD45RA+ naive subset were separated from the CD4+ cells. The data were produced by immunoSEQ multiplex PCR, yet TCRdb's version contains in-frame clones alone and is incomplete. The sample carries around 2.3 million clones, approximately 95% recorded once. This sample stems from a study of shared clonotypes between healthy human individuals.

This chain links TRBV27 with TRBJ2-7; 7 positions match TRBD2. The sample comprised naive CD4+ T cells sorted from blood. Noted subset: CD45RA+ positively selected. The TCR comes from a man aged 18 to 30 in good health. CDR3 loop: CASSLSGGGSFYEQYF. The CDR3 DNA reads TGTGCCAGCAGTTTATCGGGCGGGGGATCCTTCTACGAGCAGTACTTC.